This T cell receptor beta chain was sequenced in a study of cytomegalovirus exposure and HLA in healthy donors (dated by TCRdb to about 2017). Regarding the research as a whole: In an earlier analysis of approximately 640 of the donors, 276 Gb of sequence data and 95 million to 130 million unique TCR beta sequences from about 190 million T cells were reported. An early release covering about 600 HLA-typed donors comprised about 300 gigabases of sequencing data and 85 million or so unique TCR sequences. Among the roughly 400 genotyped donors, around 81% belonged to the genetic ancestry cluster associated with self-reported Caucasian donors. The study aimed to test whether cataloging public T cell receptors could reveal signatures of past pathogen exposure. Using immunosequencing, the study profiled T cell repertoires from 500 to 800 subjects and related those repertoires to cytomegalovirus serostatus. Besides the first cohort of approximately 710 subjects, a separate validation cohort made up of over a hundred different subjects was used. To predict cytomegalovirus infection status, the study brought together high-throughput TCR immunosequencing, statistical association of individual TCRs with disease status, and machine learning. In a later analysis, previously published TCR beta repertoires from 670 or so donors were re-analyzed and high-resolution HLA genotyping was added so that TCR occurrence patterns could be studied. The later analysis used no new phenotypic data to find candidate immune exposures, relying instead on TCR beta sequences and their occurrence across donors. In an earlier analysis of a few hundred of the donors, high-throughput TCR beta sequencing was used to judge whether each TCR beta V gene segment behaved as functional or pseudogenic. Donor age, sex, ethnicity and CMV serostatus were compiled together with the repertoire data. A later genetic analysis used genome-wide SNP genotypes for about 60% of the roughly 700 donors, treating that subset as a discovery cohort. All discovery cohort repertoires had been generated using a single sequencing platform. HLA typing included class I and class II loci at four-digit resolution. The number of donors typed differed by locus, with about 629-630 for A, B, C, DRB1 and DQB1, around 500 for DQA1, 606 for DPA1, and approximately 470 for DPB1. Roughly 5 DR-DQ haplotypes were handled as single units for association and clustering, since linkage in the cohort was strong. Among around 400 genotyped donors of the cohort, an average of approximately 230,000 unique TCR beta nucleotide sequences were sequenced per donor, roughly 18% of them non-productive. Beyond this particular receptor, the publication reports: Cytomegalovirus status was reported to be diagnosed by the classifier with high specificity and sensitivity in both the original and validation cohorts. Roughly uniform sequencing depth across donors was assumed in presence/absence analyses, although this assumption may not hold. Because some donors lacked HLA typing at each locus, the association tests relied only on the typed subset. An earlier analysis of around 500 of the donors showed that most TCR beta V segments appeared in productive rearrangements either about 87% or about 30% of the time, which broadly matched IMGT annotations. Some IMGT-functional V segments, including TRBV6-2 and TRBV6-3, could not be told apart with the 87-base-pair reads, so those segments were excluded. The authors suggested that the approach could potentially be generalized to other disease states and immunological phenotypes. Several of the top co-occurrence clusters appeared to be linked to parvovirus B19, influenza, CMV and Epstein-Barr virus, according to a later analysis. A few of the identified cytomegalovirus-associated TCR beta chains were confirmed in vitro to be specific for cytomegalovirus antigens. In the study, 150 to 200 TCR beta chains were listed as associated with cytomegalovirus. In a later genetic analysis, a missense DCLRE1C variant was associated with V-gene and J-gene trimming of TCR beta chains, and the association was replicated in an independent cohort. Immune exposure information for the cohort was limited to CMV serostatus. A later analysis found that HLA-associated TCR beta chains were more clonally expanded and had lower generation probabilities than equally common non-associated chains. When HLA alleles, especially DR and DQ, strongly co-occurred, TCR associations were difficult to assign to individual alleles. Most TCR sequences were observed very rarely across donors, whereas some public TCRs were present in many individuals. Most CMV-associated TCR beta chains appeared to be HLA-restricted in a later analysis, and the HLA associations seemed to be driven largely by CMV exposure. A cluster of highly shared sequence variants was judged likely to be a technical artifact of the sequencing pipeline. Only TCR beta chains were sequenced in this cohort, and the absence of alpha or paired-chain data limited detectable features. A later genetic analysis reported fewer N-insertions in productive TCRs among donors in an Asian-associated ancestry cluster than the roughly 700-donor mean. Correlated functional status among segregating V segments might be attributable to linkage disequilibrium, but an unknown experimental factor could not be ruled out. Seventeen rarely observed V segments, including chromosome 9 orphons, were excluded from the earlier analysis of about 610 of the donors because counts were too low. In a later analysis, 16,951 TCR beta sequences were associated with specific HLA alleles at a false discovery rate of 0.05. A further reported finding was that TCR beta sequences accurately predicted the HLA-A and HLA-B alleles for most subjects in the first cohort. In a later analysis, TCR association rates were found to vary across HLA loci, with the most associated TCRs seen for DRB1 alleles and the fewest for HLA-C alleles.

Library generation was performed with the immunoSEQ multiplex PCR assay. For the multiplex PCR, a mixture combining 60 forward primers for TCR Vbeta segments and 13 reverse primers for TCR Jbeta segments was used. A multiplex PCR assay on genomic DNA amplified the CDR3 region of rearranged TCR beta genes. The Illumina HiSeq System was used to sequence the amplified TCR beta libraries as 87-base-pair reads. In the source study's methods: A later analysis counted some 74 million unique TCR beta chains across the 670 or so repertoires, and some 11 million of these chains were shared by at least two donors. Raw reads were error-corrected and collapsed into unique sequences with a nearest-neighbor algorithm that merged closely related sequences to remove PCR and sequencing errors. Alignment of CDR3 sequences to IMGT reference sequences was used to assign V, D and J gene segments. For a sequence to be retained, a match of at least six nucleotides was required to both a V gene segment and a J gene segment. Rearrangements were classified as productive when the CDR3 lacked stop codons and remained in frame with V and J, and all other rearrangements were classified as non-productive. Following IMGT convention, CDR3 was defined as the stretch from the second conserved V-encoded cysteine up to the conserved J-encoded phenylalanine. In an earlier analysis of roughly 580 of the donors, sequences lacking an unambiguous match to a single V gene segment were excluded. In an earlier analysis of a few hundred of the donors, V segments were called functional above 56.7% productive rearrangements and were called segregating when the between-donor standard deviation exceeded 5%. A statistical classification framework was developed to diagnose cytomegalovirus status using the catalog of TCR beta chain sequences. In a later analysis, V and J genes were assigned by comparing TCR nucleotide sequences against IMGT/GENE-DB human TR gene sequences. Using the TCRdist pipeline, a later analysis assigned CDR3 sequences along with most-parsimonious VDJ recombination scenarios. In a later analysis, each TCR beta chain was defined by its CDR3 amino acid sequence together with its V-gene family, and reads lacking a unique V-gene family were excluded. As a way to deal with suspected cross-contamination and a sequencing artifact, a later analysis dropped 640 or so nucleotide sequences that were highly shared and had low generation probability. In a later analysis, a clonal expansion index was calculated for each public chain from normalized within-repertoire ranks of inferred template counts. A later analysis computed generation probabilities with a VDJ recombination model fitted to out-of-frame rearrangements, and checked the results against IGoR. A later analysis scored TCR-TCR, TCR-HLA and TCR-CMV co-occurrence with hypergeometric tests, applying a repertoire-size bias correction to TCR pairs. To estimate false discovery rates, a later analysis permuted the HLA or CMV assignments 20 times. A later analysis grouped co-occurring TCRs with DBSCAN, adding TCRdist sequence similarity when clustering within HLA-allele-positive subsets. Repertoires with fewer than 30,000 or more than 120,000 public chains were left out of co-occurrence clustering, as were about five repertoires with anomalous nucleotide sharing. Not all clones reach the TCRdb copy of this immuneACCESS table, which keeps in-frame sequences only. Checked studies attribute under half of the gap to unresolved V genes and leave the rest unexplained. That table furnishes V, J and clone size, whereas the DNA furnished D and trimming. Counted in this sample were some 130,000 clones; just under 80% of them appeared once. In total, the top ten clones hold 4% to 5.5% of the sample.

The CDR3 contains 15 residues, cysteine and phenylalanine counted. The only DNA kept is the CDR3, 45 bases in frame from the first base. V trim: 6 bases; J trim: 2 bases; unmatched bases: 6. CDR1 and CDR2 are drawn from the germline V gene: SQVTM, ANQGSEA. As for this clone: Its antigen remains undetermined. The input lacks base qualities; no much larger clone sits a single base away.

In total, more than 500 healthy bone marrow donors made up the cohort. Cohort members were all nominally healthy when sampled, although unrecorded immune exposures were likely present. CMV serostatus was positive for 289 and negative for about 50% of the roughly 700 cohort members, and was not recorded for this donor. Every donor gave a peripheral blood sample, and the peripheral blood mononuclear cells from that sample were used for TCR beta sequencing. The Qiagen DNeasy Blood Extraction Kit was used to extract genomic DNA from the blood cell samples. The sequence derives from a man aged 30-40 years in good health. Sequenced material: PBMCs. Recombination joined TRBV29-1 with TRBJ2-5; the junction holds 13 bases that match TRBD2. The CDR3 protein: CSVDPGLAGQETQYF. In nucleotides, the sequence is TGCAGCGTAGATCCGGGACTAGCGGGGCAAGAGACCCAGTACTTC.